The 24 T cell receptor beta chains listed next were all sequenced from one sample in a study of blood T cell repertoires in COVID-19. Profiled with immunoSEQ multiplex PCR; TCRdb holds only in-frame clones, not every one. The sample has 200,000 to 300,000 clones, about nine tenths seen once. Sequenced material: peripheral blood. These receptors all stem from a man aged 25-40 years with COVID-19, enrolled during active disease.

The chain recombines TRBV4-1 with TRBJ2-2; 7 positions agree with TRBD1. Germline CDR1 reads MGHRA; CDR2 reads YSYEKL. V was pared by 5 bases and J by 2 bases, with 5 bases of the junction left unmatched. This CDR3 region has 15 residues. The DNA for the CDR3 is TGCGCCAGCAGCTACCGGGACAGTAACACCGGGGAGCTGTTTTTT. Translating gives CASSYRDSNTGELFF.

The chain recombines TRBV4-1 with TRBJ2-7, with 9 positions matching TRBD2. The CDR3 is made up of 16 amino acids. Per the germline V gene, CDR1 is MGHRA and CDR2 is YSYEKL. V shed 0 bases and J 2 bases; nucleotides not matched to a gene: 5. DNA for the CDR3: TGCGCCAGCAGCCAAGATTTGGGCGGGGGGGCCTACGAGCAGTACTTC. Amino acids: CASSQDLGGGAYEQYF.

The genes are TRBV3-1 (or the pseudogene TRBV3-2) and TRBJ1-6; the D gene is possibly TRBD1 (5 bases). V lost 3 bases to trimming and J lost 0 bases, with 15 bases between them. The CDR3 sequence is 18 residues long. The germline CDR1 and CDR2 sequences are LGHDT and YNNKEL (reference sequence). The CDR3 sequence is CASSQGEGGSSYNSPLHF. Here the CDR3 DNA reads TGTGCCAGCAGCCAGGGGGAGGGCGGGAGCTCCTATAATTCACCCCTCCACTTT.

V is TRBV7-2 and J is TRBJ1-5; 9 positions agree with TRBD1. The J segment lost 5 bases and the V segment lost 4 bases, leaving 6 bases of the junction unmatched. The CDR3 totals 15 residues. Germline values: CDR1 SGHTA, CDR2 FQGNSA. This CDR3 reads CASSSPTGGHQPQHF. DNA for the CDR3: TGTGCCAGCAGCTCGCCGACAGGGGGTCATCAGCCCCAGCATTTT. The variable domain in full, completed from reference TRBV7-2 and TRBJ1-5, reads GAGVSQSPSNKVTEKGKDVELRCDPISGHTALYWYRQSLGQGLEFLIYFQGNSAPDKSGLPSDRFSAERTGGSVSTLTIQRTQQEDSAVYLCASSSPTGGHQPQHFGDGTRLSIL.

The gene calls are TRBV4-1 and TRBJ2-3, with D perhaps matching TRBD1 (6 bases). Germline V gene sequence: CDR1 MGHRA, CDR2 YSYEKL. The CDR3 contains 14 residues. With 1 base removed from V and 6 bases from J, the gap between germline ends came to 11 bases. CDR3 region: CASSQGRGTDTQYF. Here the CDR3 DNA reads TGCGCCAGCAGCCAAGGAAGGGGGACGGATACGCAGTATTTT.

This chain's CDR3 is CASSSDYTGELFF. The CDR3 DNA follows: TGTGCCAGCAGCTCGGACTACACCGGGGAGCTGTTTTTT. The chain carries TRBV11-2 and TRBJ2-2; perhaps TRBD2 as D (5 bases). Germline V gives CDR1 SGHAT, CDR2 FQNNGV. The CDR3 extends over 13 amino acids. Trimming cost V 4 bases and J 3 bases, with 6 bases left between them.

This clone showed up just once. This chain links TRBV7-9 with TRBJ1-6; D unclear. V dropped 2 bases and J dropped 6 bases, with 5 bases sitting between them. CDR1 is SEHNR, CDR2 FQNEAQ, per germline (reference sequence). The CDR3 extends over 13 amino acids. CDR3 DNA: TGTGCCAGCAGCTTATCGGTTAATTCACCCCTCCACTTT. It yields the protein CASSLSVNSPLHF.

V and J are TRBV10-3 and TRBJ2-1; a possible D gene is TRBD2 (7 bases). V lost 2 bases, J lost 0 bases, and 23 bases lay in between. Germline V gene lookup returns CDR1 ENHRY and CDR2 SYGVKD. CDR3 length: 20 amino acids. This CDR3 reads CAISEALPGGHISSYNEQFF. In nucleotides, the CDR3 is TGTGCCATCAGTGAGGCCCTACCGGGGGGCCATATCAGCTCCTACAATGAGCAGTTCTTC.

The genes are TRBV5-6 and TRBJ2-1, with 11 bases aligning to TRBD2. J gave up 7 bases and V 4 bases, and 7 bases lay outside the gene matches. CDR3 length: 15 residues. The germline CDR1 and CDR2 sequences are SGHDT and YYEEEE. Here the CDR3 DNA reads TGTGCCAGCAGCAATAGCGGGGGGGGACAAAATGAGCAGTTCTTC. Translated, it gives CASSNSGGGQNEQFF.

V is TRBV3-1 (or the pseudogene TRBV3-2) and J is TRBJ2-2; 8 nucleotides line up with TRBD2. The CDR3 is made up of 19 amino acids. V trimming: 0 bases; J trimming: 3 bases; junction bases outside the gene matches: 12. Looked up from germline, CDR1 is LGHDT and CDR2 is YNNKEL (reference sequence). The chain's CDR3 is CASSQESRGGLHYTGELFF. The CDR3 bases are TGTGCCAGCAGCCAAGAATCTCGGGGGGGCCTTCATTACACCGGGGAGCTGTTTTTT.

V is TRBV7-9 and J is TRBJ1-5; no definite D call. This CDR3 is 12 amino acids long. The germline V gene encodes CDR1 SEHNR and CDR2 FQNEAQ (reference sequence). V shed 6 bases and J shed 2 bases, with 5 bases lying between them. CDR3 protein: CASSPGNQPQHF. CDR3 coding DNA: TGTGCCAGCAGTCCAGGCAATCAGCCCCAGCATTTT. The variable domain in full, with the rest retrieved from reference TRBV7-9 and TRBJ1-5, is DTGVSQNPRHKITKRGQNVTFRCDPISEHNRLYWYRQTLGQGPEFLTYFQNEAQLEKSRLLSDRFSAERPKGSFSTLEIQRTEQGDSAMYLCASSPGNQPQHFGDGTRLSIL.

The J gene is TRBJ2-1, the V gene TRBV5-1; 14 bases agree with TRBD2. Germline values: CDR1 SGHRS, CDR2 YFSETQ. There are 17 residues in the CDR3. J gave up 4 bases and V 4 bases, and 7 bases lay outside the gene matches. The CDR3 region is CASSVLTSGGAYNEQFF. The DNA of the CDR3 is TGCGCCAGCAGCGTACTGACTAGCGGGGGGGCATACAATGAGCAGTTCTTC. Supplemented by reference TRBV5-1 and TRBJ2-1, the full variable domain reads KAGVTQTPRYLIKTRGQQVTLSCSPISGHRSVSWYQQTPGQGLQFLFEYFSETQRNKGNFPGRFSGRQFSNSRSEMNVSTLELGDSALYLCASSVLTSGGAYNEQFFGPGTRLTVL.

Only one count was recorded for this clone. The rearrangement joins TRBV4-2 to TRBJ2-5; tentatively, D is TRBD1 (7 bases). CDR3 size: 15 residues. CDR1 LGHNA and CDR2 YNFKEQ come from the germline V gene. The V end was cut by 0 bases, the J end by 5 bases, with 13 bases between. CDR3 amino acids: CASSQDRQGGETQYF. CDR3 DNA: TGTGCCAGCAGCCAAGATCGTCAGGGGGGTGAGACCCAGTACTTC.

In its sample, this clone was seen once. The chain recombines TRBV7-2 with TRBJ2-1; unclear D gene. The germline V and J ends were trimmed by 1 base and 5 bases, with 12 bases remaining between them. From germline, CDR1 is SGHTA and CDR2 FQGNSA. The CDR3 is 15 residues long. The CDR3 spells CASSLVAEPHNEQFF. CDR3 sequence (DNA): TGTGCCAGCAGCTTAGTTGCGGAACCTCACAATGAGCAGTTCTTC.

This clone was counted a single time. CDR3 sequence reads: CASSYAAGTVNTEAFF. The CDR3 nucleotides read TGTGCCAGCAGTTACGCTGCCGGGACAGTGAACACTGAAGCTTTCTTT. This chain joins TRBV6-5 and TRBJ1-1; 7 positions agree with TRBD1. The length of the CDR3 is 16 residues. With V trimmed by 2 bases and J by 0 bases, 6 bases remained unmatched. The V gene's germline CDR1 is MNHEY and CDR2 SVGAGI.

The chain combines TRBV14 with TRBJ2-5; unclear D gene. V dropped 4 bases and J dropped 2 bases, with 11 bases sitting between them. The CDR3 covers 14 residues. CDR1 is SGHDN and CDR2 is FVKESK in the germline V gene. The CDR3 DNA reads TGTGCCAGCAGCCGAGATGGGCCTCAAGAGACCCAGTACTTC. Its protein product is CASSRDGPQETQYF.

The DNA of the CDR3 is TGTGCCAGCAGTGAACAAACGGTGAACACTGAAGCTTTCTTT. This translates into CASSEQTVNTEAFF. The V gene is TRBV6-1, the J gene TRBJ1-1; D is undetermined. Germline CDR1 reads MNHNS; CDR2 reads SASEGT. Trimming removed 2 bases at V and 0 bases at J, with 7 bases between. This CDR3 comprises 14 residues.

The chain joins TRBV12-3 or TRBV12-4 to TRBJ2-1, with D possibly being TRBD2 (5 bases). V was cut by 6 bases and J by 5 bases, with 11 bases left in between. This CDR3 has 13 amino acids. This CDR3 is CASRTGLHNEQFF. CDR3 DNA: TGTGCCAGCAGGACCGGACTGCACAATGAGCAGTTCTTC.

This sequence joins TRBV6-5 and TRBJ2-2; possibly TRBD1 for D (5 bases). Germline V gives CDR1 MNHEY, CDR2 SVGAGI. V was trimmed by 6 bases and J by 6 bases, leaving 14 bases between them. CDR3 length: 14 residues. This chain's CDR3 is CASRPGPRAGELFF. Written as DNA, the CDR3 is TGTGCCAGCAGGCCGGGCCCCAGGGCCGGGGAGCTGTTTTTT.

The chain uses TRBV29-1 and TRBJ1-2, with 10 bases aligning to TRBD1. Germline assignment: CDR1 SQVTM and CDR2 ANQGSEA. Trimming took 7 bases from V and 0 from J; bases not matched to a gene: 14. The CDR3 has 17 amino acids. The CDR3, as DNA: TGCAGCGCTGAGCCGGGACAGGGGAACCCAGCTAACTATGGCTACACCTTC. This codes for CSAEPGQGNPANYGYTF.

In its sample, this clone was seen once. The rearrangement links TRBV7-9 to TRBJ2-4; D perhaps matches TRBD1 (6 bases). The CDR3 extends over 15 amino acids. V shed 1 base and J shed 10 bases, with 17 bases lying between them. From germline, CDR1 is SEHNR and CDR2 FQNEAQ (reference sequence). DNA of the CDR3: TGTGCCAGCAGCTTAGTAGGTTCAGGGGCCCCAATTCAGTACTTC. It codes for CASSLVGSGAPIQYF.

The chain links TRBV6-5 to TRBJ1-2, with 9 bases identical to TRBD1. The CDR3 is 14 amino acids. The V gene's germline CDR1 is MNHEY and CDR2 SVGAGI. V lost 6 bases and J lost 5; bases outside the gene matches: 7. The CDR3 DNA sequence: TGTGCCAGCAGCCCCGGGACAGGGCGTTATGGCTACACCTTC. Amino acids: CASSPGTGRYGYTF.

The V and J genes are TRBV19 and TRBJ1-4, with 8 bases fitting TRBD1. Germline assignment: CDR1 LNHDA and CDR2 SQIVND (reference sequence). The V and J ends lost 6 bases and 3 bases, in that order; junction bases with no gene match: 12. This CDR3 has 17 residues. CDR3 nucleotide sequence: TGTGCCAGTAGCGGACAGGGCGTCCGTGGGCCTAATGAAAAACTGTTTTTT. It codes for CASSGQGVRGPNEKLFF.

The V gene is TRBV5-1, the J gene TRBJ2-5, with 10 bases aligning to TRBD1. The germline gives CDR1 SGHRS, CDR2 YFSETQ. The CDR3 is 15 amino acids. J gave up 5 bases and V 0 bases, and 4 bases lay outside the gene matches. The CDR3 DNA is TGCGCCAGCAGCTTGGGACAGGGGGCCGGGGAGACCCAGTACTTC. It yields the protein CASSLGQGAGETQYF. Supplemented by reference TRBV5-1 and TRBJ2-5, the full variable domain reads KAGVTQTPRYLIKTRGQQVTLSCSPISGHRSVSWYQQTPGQGLQFLFEYFSETQRNKGNFPGRFSGRQFSNSRSEMNVSTLELGDSALYLCASSLGQGAGETQYFGPGTRLLVL.